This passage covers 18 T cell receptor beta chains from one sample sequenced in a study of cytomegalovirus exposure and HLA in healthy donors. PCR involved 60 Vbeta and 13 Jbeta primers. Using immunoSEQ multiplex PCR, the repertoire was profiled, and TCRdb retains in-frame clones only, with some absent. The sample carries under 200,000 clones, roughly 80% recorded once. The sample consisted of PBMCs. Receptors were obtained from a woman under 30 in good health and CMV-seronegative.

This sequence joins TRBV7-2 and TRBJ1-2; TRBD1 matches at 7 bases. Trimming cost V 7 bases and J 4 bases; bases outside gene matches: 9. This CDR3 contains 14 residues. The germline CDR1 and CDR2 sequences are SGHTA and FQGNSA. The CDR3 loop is CASTLDRSRYGYTF. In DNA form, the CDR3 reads TGTGCCAGCACCCTGGACAGGTCTCGCTATGGCTACACCTTC.

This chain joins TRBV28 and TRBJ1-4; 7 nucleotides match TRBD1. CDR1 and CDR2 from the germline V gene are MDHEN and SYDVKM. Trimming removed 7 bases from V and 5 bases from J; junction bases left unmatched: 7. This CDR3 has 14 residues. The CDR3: CASNAGQRNEKLFF. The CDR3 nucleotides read TGTGCCAGCAATGCGGGACAGAGGAATGAAAAACTGTTTTTT.

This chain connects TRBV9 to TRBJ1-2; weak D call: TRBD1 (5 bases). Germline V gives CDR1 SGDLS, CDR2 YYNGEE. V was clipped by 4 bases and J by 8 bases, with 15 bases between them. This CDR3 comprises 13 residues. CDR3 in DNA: TGTGCCAGCAGCCAAACAGGCCTCCTCGGCTACACCTTC. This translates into CASSQTGLLGYTF.

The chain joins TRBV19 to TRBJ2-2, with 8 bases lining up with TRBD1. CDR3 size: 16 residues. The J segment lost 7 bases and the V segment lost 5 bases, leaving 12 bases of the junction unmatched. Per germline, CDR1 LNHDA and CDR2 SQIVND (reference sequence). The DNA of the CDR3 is TGTGCCAGTAGTTACCCCACCTTGACAGGGGTCGGGGAGCTGTTTTTT. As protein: CASSYPTLTGVGELFF.

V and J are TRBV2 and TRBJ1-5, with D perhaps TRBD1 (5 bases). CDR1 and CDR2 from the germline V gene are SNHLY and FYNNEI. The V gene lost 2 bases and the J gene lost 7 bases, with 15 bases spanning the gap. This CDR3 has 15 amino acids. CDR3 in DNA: TGTGCCAGCAGTGAATGGGCAGGGAAGGGCCAGCCCCAGCATTTT. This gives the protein CASSEWAGKGQPQHF.

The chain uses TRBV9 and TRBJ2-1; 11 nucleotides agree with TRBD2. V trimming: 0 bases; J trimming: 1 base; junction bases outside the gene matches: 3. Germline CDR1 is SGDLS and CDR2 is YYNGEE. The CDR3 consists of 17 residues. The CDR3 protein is CASSVAGLAGSYNEQFF. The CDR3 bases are TGTGCCAGCAGCGTAGCAGGACTAGCGGGTTCCTACAATGAGCAGTTCTTC.

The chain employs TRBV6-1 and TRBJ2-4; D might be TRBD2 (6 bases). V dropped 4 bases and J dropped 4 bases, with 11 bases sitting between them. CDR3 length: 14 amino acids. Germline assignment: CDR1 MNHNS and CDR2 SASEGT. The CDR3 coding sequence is TGTGCCAGCAGTGGGGCAGGGACTAAAAACATTCAGTACTTC. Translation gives CASSGAGTKNIQYF.

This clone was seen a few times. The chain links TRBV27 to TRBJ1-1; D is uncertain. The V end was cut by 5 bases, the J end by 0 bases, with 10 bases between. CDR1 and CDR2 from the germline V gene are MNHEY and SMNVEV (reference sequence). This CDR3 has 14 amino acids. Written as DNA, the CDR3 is TGTGCCAGCAGTAGAGCCGAAGTGAACACTGAAGCTTTCTTT. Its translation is CASSRAEVNTEAFF.

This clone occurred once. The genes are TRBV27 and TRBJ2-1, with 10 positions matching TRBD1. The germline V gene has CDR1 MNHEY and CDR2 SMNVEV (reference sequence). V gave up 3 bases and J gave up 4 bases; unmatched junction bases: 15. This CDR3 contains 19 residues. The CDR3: CASSFPEPDRGRPYNEQFF. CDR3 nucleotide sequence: TGTGCCAGCAGTTTCCCGGAACCCGACAGGGGGCGACCGTACAATGAGCAGTTCTTC.

The chain's CDR3 is CASSSPTDRPKNIQYF. CDR3 nucleotides: TGTGCCAGCAGCTCCCCCACGGACAGGCCCAAAAACATTCAGTACTTC. V and J are TRBV7-2 and TRBJ2-4, with 7 positions matching TRBD1. Germline CDR1 reads SGHTA; CDR2 reads FQGNSA. Trimming at V came to 4 bases and at J to 2 bases, leaving 8 bases not matched to a gene. This CDR3 contains 16 residues.

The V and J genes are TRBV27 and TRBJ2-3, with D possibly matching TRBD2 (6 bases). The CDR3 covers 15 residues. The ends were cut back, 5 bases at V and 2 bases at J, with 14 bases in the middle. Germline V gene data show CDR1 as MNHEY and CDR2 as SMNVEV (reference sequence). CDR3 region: CASSGDSSFTDTQYF. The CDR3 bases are TGTGCCAGCAGTGGGGACTCCTCTTTCACAGATACGCAGTATTTT.

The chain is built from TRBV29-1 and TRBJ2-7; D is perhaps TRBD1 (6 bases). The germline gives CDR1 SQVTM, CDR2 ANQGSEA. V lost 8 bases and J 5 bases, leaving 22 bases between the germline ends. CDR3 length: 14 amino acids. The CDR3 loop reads CSPYPWPGVHEQYV. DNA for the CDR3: TGCAGCCCCTACCCCTGGCCAGGGGTCCACGAGCAGTACGTC.

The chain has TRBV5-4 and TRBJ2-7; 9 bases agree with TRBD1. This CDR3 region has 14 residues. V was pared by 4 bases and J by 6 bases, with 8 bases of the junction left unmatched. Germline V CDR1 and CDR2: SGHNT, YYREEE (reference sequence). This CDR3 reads CASSIGTGSSEQYF. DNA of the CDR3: TGTGCCAGCAGCATCGGGACAGGGTCAAGCGAGCAGTACTTC.

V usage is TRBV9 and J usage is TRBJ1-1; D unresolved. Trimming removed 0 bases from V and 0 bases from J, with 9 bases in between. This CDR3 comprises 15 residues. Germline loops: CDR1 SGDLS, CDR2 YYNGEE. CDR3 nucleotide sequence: TGTGCCAGCAGCGTAGTGAGTTCTTTGAACACTGAAGCTTTCTTT. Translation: CASSVVSSLNTEAFF. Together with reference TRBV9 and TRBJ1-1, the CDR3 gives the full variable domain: DSGVTQTPKHLITATGQRVTLRCSPRSGDLSVYWYQQSLDQGLQFLIQYYNGEERAKGNILERFSAQQFPDLHSELNLSSLELGDSALYFCASSVVSSLNTEAFFGQGTRLTVV.

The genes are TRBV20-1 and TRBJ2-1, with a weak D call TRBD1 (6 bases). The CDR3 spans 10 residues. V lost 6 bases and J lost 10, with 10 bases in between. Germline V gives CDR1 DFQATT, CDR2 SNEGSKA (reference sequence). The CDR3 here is CSAPQGEQFF. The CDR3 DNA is TGCAGTGCACCGCAGGGGGAGCAGTTCTTC.

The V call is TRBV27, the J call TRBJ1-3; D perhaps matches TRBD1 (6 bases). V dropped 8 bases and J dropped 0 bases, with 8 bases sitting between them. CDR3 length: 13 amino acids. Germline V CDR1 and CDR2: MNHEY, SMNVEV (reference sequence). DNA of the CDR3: TGTGCCAGCCGGGACATCTCTGGAAACACCATATATTTT. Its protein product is CASRDISGNTIYF.

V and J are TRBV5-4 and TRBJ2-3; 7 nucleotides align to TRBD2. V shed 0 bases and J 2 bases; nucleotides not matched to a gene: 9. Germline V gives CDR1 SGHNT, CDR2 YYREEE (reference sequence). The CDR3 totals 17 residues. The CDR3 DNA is TGTGCCAGCAGCTTGGGATACAAGCGGGGAATCACAGATACGCAGTATTTT. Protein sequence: CASSLGYKRGITDTQYF.

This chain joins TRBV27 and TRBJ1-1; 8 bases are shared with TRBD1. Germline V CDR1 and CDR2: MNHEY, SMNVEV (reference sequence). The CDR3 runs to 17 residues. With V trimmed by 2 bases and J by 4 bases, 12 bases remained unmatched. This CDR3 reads CASSLRAGQGHGTEAFF. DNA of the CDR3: TGTGCCAGCAGTTTAAGGGCCGGACAGGGTCACGGCACTGAAGCTTTCTTT.